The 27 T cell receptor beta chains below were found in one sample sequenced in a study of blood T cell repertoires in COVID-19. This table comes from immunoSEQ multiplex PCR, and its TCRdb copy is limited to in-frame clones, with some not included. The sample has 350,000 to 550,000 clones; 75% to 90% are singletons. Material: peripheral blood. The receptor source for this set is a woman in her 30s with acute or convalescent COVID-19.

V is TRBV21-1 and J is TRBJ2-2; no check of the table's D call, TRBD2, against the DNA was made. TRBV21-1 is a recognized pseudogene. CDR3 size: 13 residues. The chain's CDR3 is CASSREGDGELFF. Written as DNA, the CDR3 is TGTGCCAGCAGCAGGGAGGGGGACGGGGAGCTGTTTTTT.

CDR3 coding DNA: TGCGCCAGCAGCCAAGTTGATATGGGCTTCCTCTCTGGAAACACCATATATTTT. Amino acids: CASSQVDMGFLSGNTIYF. The chain uses TRBV4-1 and TRBJ1-3, with no clear D. The CDR3 covers 18 residues. Deletions cut 1 base from V and 0 bases from J, with 16 bases between. Germline V gene sequence: CDR1 MGHRA, CDR2 YSYEKL.

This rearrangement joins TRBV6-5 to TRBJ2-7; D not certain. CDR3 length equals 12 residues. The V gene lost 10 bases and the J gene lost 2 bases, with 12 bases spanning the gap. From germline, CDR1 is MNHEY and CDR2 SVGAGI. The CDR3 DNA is TGTGCCATCAATCGAGAAACCTACGAGCAGTACTTC. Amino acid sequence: CAINRETYEQYF.

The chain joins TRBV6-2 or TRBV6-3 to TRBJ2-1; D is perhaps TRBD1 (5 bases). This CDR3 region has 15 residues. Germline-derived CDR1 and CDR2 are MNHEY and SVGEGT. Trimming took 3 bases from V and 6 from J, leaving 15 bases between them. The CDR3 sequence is CASSYRGRTSNEQFF. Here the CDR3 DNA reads TGTGCCAGCAGTTATAGGGGAAGGACATCCAATGAGCAGTTCTTC.

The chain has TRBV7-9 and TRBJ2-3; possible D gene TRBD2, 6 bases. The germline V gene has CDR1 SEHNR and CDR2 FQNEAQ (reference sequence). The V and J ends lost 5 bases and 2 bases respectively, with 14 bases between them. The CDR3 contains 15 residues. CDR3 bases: TGTGCCAGCAGCGGGGCGACTAGTCTCACAGATACGCAGTATTTT. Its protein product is CASSGATSLTDTQYF.

The CDR3 region is CASSLVRGNTEAFF. Here the CDR3 DNA reads TGCGCCAGCAGCTTGGTAAGGGGTAACACTGAAGCTTTCTTT. The J gene is TRBJ1-1, the V gene TRBV5-1, with TRBD1 as a possible D gene (5 bases). V dropped 0 bases and J dropped 2 bases, with 8 bases sitting between them. The CDR3 spans 14 residues. Germline CDR1 reads SGHRS; CDR2 reads YFSETQ.

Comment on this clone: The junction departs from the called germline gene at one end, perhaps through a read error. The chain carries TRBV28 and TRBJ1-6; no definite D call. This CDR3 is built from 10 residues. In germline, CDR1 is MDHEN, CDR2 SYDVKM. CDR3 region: CASGPYPGVF. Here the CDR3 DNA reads TGTGCCAGCGGCCCATACCCCGGAGTGTTT.

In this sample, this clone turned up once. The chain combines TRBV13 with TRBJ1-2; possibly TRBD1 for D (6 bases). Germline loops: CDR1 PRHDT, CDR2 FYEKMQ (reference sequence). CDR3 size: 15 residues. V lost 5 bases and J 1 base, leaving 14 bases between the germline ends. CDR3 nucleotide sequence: TGTGCCAGCAGCCTAAGACAGGACCTTAACTATGGCTACACCTTC. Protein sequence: CASSLRQDLNYGYTF.

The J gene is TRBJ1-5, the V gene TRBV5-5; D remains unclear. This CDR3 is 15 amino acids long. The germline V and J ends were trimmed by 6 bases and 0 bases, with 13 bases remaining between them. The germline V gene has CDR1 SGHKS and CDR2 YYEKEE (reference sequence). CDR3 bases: TGTGCCAGCAAACAGCGGGTCAATAGCAATCAGCCCCAGCATTTT. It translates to CASKQRVNSNQPQHF.

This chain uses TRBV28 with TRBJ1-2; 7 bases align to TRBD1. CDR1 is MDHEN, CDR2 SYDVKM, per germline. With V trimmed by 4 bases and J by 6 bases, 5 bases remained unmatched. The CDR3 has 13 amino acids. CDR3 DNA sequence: TGTGCCAGCAGTTACAGGGGAATGGATGGCTACACCTTC. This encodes CASSYRGMDGYTF.

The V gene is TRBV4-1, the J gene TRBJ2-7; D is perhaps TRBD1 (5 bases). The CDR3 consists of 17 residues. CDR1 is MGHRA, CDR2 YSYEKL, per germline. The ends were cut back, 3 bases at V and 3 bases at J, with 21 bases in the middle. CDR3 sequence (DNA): TGCGCCAGCAGCCATGATACAGGACCGCTGAATTACTACGAGCAGTACTTC. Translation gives CASSHDTGPLNYYEQYF.

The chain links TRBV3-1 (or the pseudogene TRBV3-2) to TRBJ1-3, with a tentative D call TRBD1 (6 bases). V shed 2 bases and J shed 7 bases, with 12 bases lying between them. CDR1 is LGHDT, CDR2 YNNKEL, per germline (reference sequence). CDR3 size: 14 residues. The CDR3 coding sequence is TGTGCCAGCAGCCAACCAGGGGTAATGAACACCATATATTTT. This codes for CASSQPGVMNTIYF.

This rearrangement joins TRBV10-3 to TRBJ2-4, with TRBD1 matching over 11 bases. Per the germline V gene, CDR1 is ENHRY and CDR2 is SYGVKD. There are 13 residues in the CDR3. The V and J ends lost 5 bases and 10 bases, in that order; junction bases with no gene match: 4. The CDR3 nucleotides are TGTGCCATCAGTAGGGGACAGGGGGGGATTCAGTACTTC. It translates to CAISRGQGGIQYF.

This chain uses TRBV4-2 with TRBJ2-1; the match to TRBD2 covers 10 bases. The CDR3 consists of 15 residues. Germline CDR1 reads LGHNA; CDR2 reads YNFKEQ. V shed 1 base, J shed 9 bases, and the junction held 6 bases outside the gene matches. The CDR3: CASSQGSGGALEQFF. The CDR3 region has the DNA TGTGCCAGCAGCCAAGGCAGCGGGGGGGCCCTTGAGCAGTTCTTC.

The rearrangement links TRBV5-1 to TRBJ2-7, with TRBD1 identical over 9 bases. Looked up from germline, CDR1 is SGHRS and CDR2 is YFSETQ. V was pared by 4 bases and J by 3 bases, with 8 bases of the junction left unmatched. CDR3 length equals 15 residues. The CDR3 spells CASSQTGGAYYEQYF. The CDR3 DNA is TGCGCCAGCAGCCAAACAGGGGGCGCATACTACGAGCAGTACTTC.

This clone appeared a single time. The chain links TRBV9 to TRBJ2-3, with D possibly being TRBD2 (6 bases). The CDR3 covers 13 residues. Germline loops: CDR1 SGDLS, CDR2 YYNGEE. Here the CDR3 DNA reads TGTCCAGAGCATTTAGCGGTCGCAGATACGCAGTATTTT. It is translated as CPEHLAVADTQYF.

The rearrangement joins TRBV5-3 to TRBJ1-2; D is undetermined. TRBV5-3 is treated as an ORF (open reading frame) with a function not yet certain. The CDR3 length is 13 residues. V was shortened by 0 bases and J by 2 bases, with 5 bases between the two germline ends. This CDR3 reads CARSLALNYGYTF. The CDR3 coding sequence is TGTGCCAGAAGCTTGGCGTTAAACTATGGCTACACCTTC.

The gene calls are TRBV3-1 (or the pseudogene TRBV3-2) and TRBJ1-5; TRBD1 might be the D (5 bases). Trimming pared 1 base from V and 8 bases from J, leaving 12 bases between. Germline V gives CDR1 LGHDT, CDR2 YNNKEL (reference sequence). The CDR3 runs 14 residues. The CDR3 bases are TGTGCCAGCAGCCAAGGGGGGGAGGGAAAGCCCCAGCATTTT. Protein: CASSQGGEGKPQHF.

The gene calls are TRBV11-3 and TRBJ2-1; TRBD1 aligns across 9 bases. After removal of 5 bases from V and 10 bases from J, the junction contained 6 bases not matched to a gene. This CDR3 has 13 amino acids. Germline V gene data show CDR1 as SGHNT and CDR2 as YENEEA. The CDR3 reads CASSPGQGREQFF. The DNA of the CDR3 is TGTGCCAGCAGCCCGGGACAGGGCCGGGAGCAGTTCTTC. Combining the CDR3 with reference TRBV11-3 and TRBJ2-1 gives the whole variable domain EAGVVQSPRYKIIEKKQPVAFWCNPISGHNTLYWYLQNLGQGPELLIRYENEEAVDDSQLPKDRFSAERLKGVDSTLKIQPAELGDSAVYLCASSPGQGREQFFGPGTRLTVL.

The CDR3 is CASSLVSEETQYF. CDR3 sequence (DNA): TGCGCCAGCAGCTTGGTCTCTGAAGAGACCCAGTACTTC. V is TRBV5-1 and J is TRBJ2-5; unclear D gene. Germline V lookup: CDR1 SGHRS, CDR2 YFSETQ. The CDR3 is made up of 13 amino acids. The V end lost 0 bases, the J end lost 3 bases, and 6 bases lay between the germline ends.

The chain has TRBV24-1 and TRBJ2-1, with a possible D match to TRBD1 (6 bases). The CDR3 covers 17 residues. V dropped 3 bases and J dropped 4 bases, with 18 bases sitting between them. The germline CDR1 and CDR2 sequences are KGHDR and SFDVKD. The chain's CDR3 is CATSDRIGQTRYNEQFF. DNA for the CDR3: TGTGCCACCAGTGATCGGATCGGACAGACCAGATACAATGAGCAGTTCTTC.

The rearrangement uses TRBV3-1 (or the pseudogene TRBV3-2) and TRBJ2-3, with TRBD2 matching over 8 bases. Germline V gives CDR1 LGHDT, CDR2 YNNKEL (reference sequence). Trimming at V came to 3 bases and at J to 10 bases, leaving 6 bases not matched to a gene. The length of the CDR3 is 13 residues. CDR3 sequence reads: CASSHLTGGSQYF. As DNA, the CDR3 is TGTGCCAGCAGCCACTTAACGGGGGGGTCGCAGTATTTT.

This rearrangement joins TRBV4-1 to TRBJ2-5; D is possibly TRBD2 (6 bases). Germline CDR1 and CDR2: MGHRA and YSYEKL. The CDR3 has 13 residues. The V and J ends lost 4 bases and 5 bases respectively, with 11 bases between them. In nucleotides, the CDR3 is TGCGCCAGCAGCCTGGCGGGGCGGGAGACCCAGTACTTC. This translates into CASSLAGRETQYF.

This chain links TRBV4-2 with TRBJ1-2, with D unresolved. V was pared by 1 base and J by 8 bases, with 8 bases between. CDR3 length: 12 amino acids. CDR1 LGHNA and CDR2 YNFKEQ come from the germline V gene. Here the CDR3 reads CASSQAREGYTF. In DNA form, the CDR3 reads TGTGCCAGCAGCCAAGCGCGTGAAGGCTACACCTTC.

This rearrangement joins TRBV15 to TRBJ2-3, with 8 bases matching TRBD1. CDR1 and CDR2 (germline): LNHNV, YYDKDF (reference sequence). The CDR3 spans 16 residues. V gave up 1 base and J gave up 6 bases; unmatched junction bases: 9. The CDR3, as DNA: TGTGCCACCAGCAGAGGGACAGGGCAACTCTTGGATACGCAGTATTTT. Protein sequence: CATSRGTGQLLDTQYF.

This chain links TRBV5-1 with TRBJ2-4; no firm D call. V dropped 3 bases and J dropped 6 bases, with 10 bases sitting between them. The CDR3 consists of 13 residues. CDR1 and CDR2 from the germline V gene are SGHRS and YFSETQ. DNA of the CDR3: TGCGCCAGCAGCTCCACCGGGTCAAACATTCAGTACTTC. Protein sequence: CASSSTGSNIQYF.

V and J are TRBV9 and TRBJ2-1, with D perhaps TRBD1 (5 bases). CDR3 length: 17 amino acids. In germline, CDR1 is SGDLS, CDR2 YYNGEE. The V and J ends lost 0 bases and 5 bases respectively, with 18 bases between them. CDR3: CASSVGPTNIGDNEQFF. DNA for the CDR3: TGTGCCAGCAGCGTAGGGCCAACAAACATAGGGGACAATGAGCAGTTCTTC.